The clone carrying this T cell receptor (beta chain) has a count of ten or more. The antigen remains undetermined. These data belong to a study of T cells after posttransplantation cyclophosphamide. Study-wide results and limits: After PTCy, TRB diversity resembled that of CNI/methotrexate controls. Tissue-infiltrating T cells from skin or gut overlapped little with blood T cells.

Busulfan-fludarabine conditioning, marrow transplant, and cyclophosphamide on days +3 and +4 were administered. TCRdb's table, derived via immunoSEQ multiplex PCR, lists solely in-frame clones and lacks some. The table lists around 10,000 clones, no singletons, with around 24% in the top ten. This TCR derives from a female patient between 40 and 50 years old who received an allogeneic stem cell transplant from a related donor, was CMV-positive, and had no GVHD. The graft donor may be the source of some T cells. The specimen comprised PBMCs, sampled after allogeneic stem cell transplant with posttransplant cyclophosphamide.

The CDR3 loop reads CASSWLTGGISGNTIYF. The CDR3 nucleotides read TGTGCCAGCAGCTGGTTAACAGGGGGAATCTCTGGAAACACCATATATTTT. The V and J genes are TRBV7-2 and TRBJ1-3, with 8 nucleotides matching TRBD1. The CDR3 is 17 residues long. With 4 bases clipped from V and 0 bases from J, the junction kept 8 bases outside the gene matches. Germline V gives CDR1 SGHTA, CDR2 FQGNSA.